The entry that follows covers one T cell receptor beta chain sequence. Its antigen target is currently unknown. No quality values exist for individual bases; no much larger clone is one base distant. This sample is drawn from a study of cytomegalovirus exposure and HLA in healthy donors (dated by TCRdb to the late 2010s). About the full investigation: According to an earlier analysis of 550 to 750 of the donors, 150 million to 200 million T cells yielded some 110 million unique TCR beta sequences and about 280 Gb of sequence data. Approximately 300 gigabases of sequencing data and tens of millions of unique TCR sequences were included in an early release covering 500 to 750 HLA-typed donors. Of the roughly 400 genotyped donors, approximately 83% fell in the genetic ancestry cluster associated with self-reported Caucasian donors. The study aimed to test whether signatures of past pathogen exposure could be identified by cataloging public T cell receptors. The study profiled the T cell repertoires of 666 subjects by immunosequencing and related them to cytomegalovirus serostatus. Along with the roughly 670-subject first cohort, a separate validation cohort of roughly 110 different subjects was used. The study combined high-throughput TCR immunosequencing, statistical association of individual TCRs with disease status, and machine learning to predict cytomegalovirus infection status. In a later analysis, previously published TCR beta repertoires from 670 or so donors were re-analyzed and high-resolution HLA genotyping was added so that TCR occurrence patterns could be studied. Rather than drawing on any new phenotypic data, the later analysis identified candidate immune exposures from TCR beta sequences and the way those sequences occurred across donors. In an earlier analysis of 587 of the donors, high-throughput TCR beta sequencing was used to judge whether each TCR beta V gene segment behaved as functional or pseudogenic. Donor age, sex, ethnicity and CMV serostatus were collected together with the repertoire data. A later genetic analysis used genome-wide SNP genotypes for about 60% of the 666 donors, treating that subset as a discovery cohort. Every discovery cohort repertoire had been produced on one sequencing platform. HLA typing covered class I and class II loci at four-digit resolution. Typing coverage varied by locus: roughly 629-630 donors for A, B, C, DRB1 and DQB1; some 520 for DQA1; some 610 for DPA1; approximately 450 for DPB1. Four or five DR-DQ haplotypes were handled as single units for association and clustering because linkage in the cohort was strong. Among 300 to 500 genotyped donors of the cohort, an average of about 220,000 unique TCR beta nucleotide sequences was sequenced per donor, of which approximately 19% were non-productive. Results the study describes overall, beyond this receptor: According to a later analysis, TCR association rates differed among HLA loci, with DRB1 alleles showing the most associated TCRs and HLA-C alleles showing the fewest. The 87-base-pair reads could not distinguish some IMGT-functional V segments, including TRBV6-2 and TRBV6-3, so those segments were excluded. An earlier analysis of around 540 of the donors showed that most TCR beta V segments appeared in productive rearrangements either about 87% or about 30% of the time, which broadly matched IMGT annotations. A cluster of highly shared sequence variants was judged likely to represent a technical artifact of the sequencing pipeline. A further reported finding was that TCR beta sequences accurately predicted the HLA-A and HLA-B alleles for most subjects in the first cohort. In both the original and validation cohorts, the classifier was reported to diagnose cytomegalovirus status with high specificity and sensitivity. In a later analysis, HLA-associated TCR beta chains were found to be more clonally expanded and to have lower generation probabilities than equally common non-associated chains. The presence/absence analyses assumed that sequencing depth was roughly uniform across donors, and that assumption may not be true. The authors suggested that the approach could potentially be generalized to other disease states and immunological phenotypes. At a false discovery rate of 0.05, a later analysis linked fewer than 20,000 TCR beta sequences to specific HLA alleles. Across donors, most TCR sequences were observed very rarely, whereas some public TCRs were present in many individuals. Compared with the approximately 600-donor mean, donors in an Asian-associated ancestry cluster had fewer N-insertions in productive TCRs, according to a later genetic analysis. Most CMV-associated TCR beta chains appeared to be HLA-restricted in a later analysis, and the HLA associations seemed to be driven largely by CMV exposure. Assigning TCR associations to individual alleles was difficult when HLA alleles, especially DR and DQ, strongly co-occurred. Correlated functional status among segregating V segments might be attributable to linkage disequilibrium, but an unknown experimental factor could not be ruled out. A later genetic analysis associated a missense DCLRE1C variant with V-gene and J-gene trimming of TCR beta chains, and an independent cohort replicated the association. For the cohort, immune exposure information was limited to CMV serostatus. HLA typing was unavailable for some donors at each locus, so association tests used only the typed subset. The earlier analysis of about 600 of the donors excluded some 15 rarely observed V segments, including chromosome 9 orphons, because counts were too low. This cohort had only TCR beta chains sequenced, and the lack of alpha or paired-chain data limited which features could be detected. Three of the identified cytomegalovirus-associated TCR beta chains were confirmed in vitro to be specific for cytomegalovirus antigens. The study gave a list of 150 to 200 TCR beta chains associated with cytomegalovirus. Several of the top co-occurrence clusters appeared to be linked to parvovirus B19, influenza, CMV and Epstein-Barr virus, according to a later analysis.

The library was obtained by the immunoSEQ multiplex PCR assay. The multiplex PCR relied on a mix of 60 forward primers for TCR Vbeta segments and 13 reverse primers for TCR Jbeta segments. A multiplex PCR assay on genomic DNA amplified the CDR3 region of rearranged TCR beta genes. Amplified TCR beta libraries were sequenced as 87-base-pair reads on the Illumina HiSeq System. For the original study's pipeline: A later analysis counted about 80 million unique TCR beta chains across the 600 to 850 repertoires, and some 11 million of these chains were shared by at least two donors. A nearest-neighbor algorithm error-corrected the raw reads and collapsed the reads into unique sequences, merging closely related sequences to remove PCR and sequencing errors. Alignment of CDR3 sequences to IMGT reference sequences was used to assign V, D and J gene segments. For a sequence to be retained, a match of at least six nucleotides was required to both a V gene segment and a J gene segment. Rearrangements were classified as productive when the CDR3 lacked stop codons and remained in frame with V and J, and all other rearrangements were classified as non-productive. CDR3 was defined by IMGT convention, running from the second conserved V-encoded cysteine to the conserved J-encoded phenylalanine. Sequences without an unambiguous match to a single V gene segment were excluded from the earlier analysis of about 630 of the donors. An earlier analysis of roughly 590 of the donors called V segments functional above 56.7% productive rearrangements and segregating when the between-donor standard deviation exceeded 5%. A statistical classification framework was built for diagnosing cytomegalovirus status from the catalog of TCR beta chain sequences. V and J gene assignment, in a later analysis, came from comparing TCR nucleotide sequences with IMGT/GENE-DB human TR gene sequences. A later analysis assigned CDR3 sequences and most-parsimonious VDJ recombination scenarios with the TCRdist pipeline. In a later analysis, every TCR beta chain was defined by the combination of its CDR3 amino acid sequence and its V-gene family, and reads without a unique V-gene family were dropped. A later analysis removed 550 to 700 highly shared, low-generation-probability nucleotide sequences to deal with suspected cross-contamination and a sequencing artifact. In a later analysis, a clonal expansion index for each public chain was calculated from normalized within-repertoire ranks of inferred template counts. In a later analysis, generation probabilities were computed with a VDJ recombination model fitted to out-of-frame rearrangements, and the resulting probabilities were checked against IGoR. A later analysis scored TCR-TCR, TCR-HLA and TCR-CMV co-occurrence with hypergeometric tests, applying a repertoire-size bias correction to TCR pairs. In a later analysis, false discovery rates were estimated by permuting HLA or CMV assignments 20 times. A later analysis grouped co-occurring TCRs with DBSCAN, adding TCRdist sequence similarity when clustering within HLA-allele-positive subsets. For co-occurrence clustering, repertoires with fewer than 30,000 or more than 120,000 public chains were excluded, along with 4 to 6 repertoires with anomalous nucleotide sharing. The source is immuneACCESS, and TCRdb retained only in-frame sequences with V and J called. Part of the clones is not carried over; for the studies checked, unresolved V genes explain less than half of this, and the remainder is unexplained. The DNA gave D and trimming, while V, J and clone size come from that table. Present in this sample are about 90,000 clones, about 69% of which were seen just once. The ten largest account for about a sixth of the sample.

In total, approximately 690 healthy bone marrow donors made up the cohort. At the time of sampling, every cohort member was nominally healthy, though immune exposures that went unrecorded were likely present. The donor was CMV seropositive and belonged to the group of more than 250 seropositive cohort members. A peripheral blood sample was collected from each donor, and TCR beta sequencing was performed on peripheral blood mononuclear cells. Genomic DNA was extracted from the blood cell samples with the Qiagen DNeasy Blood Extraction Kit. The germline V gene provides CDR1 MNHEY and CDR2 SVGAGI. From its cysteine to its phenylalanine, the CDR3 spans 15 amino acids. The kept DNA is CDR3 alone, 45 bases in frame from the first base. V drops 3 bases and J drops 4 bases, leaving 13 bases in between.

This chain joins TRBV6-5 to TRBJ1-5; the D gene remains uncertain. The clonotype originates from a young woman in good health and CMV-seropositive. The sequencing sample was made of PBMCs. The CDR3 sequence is CASSYLPLVNQPQHF. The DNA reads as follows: TGTGCCAGCAGTTATCTCCCCCTCGTAAATCAGCCCCAGCATTTT.